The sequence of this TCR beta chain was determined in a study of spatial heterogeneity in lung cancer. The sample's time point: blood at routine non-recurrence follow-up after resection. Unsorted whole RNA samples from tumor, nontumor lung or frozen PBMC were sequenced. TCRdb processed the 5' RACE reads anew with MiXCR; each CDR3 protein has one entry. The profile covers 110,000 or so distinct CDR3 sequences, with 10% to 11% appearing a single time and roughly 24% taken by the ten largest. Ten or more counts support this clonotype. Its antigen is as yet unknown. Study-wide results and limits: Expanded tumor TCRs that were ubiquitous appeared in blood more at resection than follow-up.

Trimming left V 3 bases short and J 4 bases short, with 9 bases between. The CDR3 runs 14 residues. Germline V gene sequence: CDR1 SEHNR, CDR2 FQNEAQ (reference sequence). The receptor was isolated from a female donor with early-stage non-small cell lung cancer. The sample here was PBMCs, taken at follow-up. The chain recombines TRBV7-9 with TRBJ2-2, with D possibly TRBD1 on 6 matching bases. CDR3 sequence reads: CASSFTGSTGELFF. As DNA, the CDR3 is TGTGCCAGCAGCTTTACAGGGAGCACCGGGGAGCTGTTTTTT.